This T cell receptor beta chain was sequenced for a study of T cell responses to AZD1222 COVID-19 vaccine. Assay used: immunoSEQ multiplex PCR; TCRdb lists only in-frame clones, some missing. The table has 140,000 to 150,000 clones, around nine tenths seen once. Germline V lookup: CDR1 SGHTA, CDR2 FQGNSA. The CDR3 extends over 18 amino acids. The V end was cut by 8 bases, the J end by 0 bases, with 23 bases between. With respect to this clone: Its antigen is not known.

Study-level results: Nearly half of unique spike-specific TCRs reportedly avoided B.1.351 and B.1.1.7 mutated regions. Clonal diversity was possibly underestimated, and white British individuals and females predominated among donors. Among those given AZD1222, only five to seven were seropositive at baseline. No repertoire was sampled before or during the peak T cell response, only after it.

The rearrangement links TRBV7-2 to TRBJ1-3, with D unclear. The starting material was peripheral blood, obtained on day 0 of AZD1222 vaccination. This TCR was recovered from an adult in good health. CDR3 region: CASGYSPLTMSSGNTIYF. CDR3 coding DNA: TGTGCCAGCGGCTATTCCCCTCTGACTATGAGCTCTGGAAACACCATATATTTT.